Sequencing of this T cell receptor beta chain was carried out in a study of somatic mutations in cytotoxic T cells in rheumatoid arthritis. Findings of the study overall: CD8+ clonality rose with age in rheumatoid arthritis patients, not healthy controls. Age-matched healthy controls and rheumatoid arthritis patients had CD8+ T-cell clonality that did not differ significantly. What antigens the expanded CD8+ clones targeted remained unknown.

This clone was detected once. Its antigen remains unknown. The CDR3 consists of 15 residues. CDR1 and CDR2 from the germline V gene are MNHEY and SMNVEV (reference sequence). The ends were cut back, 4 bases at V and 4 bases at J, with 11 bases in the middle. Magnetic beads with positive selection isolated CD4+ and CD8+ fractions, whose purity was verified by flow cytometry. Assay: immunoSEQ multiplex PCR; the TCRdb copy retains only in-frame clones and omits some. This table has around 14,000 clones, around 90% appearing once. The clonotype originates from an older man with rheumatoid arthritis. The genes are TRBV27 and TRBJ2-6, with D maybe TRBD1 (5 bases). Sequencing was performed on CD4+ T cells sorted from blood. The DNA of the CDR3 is TGTGCCAGCAGTTCCCTAGGGGTGGGGGCCAACGTCCTGACTTTC. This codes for CASSSLGVGANVLTF.